The sequence of this TCR beta chain was determined in a study of blood T cell repertoires in COVID-19. The wider study: COVID-19 samples from acute and convalescent phases originated in the United States, Italy and Spain. T cells, B-cell-depleted T cells, or PBMCs supplied cDNA or gDNA.

As processed by the authors: How many nucleated cells were present was estimated from reference gene primer amplification. The table came from immunoSEQ multiplex PCR; TCRdb's copy has only in-frame clones and leaves some out. V and J calls plus clone size are reproduced from that table; the DNA served to infer D and trimming. The table has approximately 280,000 clones, 80% to 90% seen once. Trimming removed 7 bases at V and 5 bases at J, with 11 bases between. The CDR3 sequence is 13 residues long. From germline, CDR1 is KGHDR and CDR2 SFDVKD. Sequenced: peripheral blood. The clonotype was recovered from a middle-aged man with acute or convalescent COVID-19. V is TRBV24-1 and J is TRBJ2-1; tentative D call: TRBD2 (5 bases). In nucleotides, the CDR3 is TGTGCCACCAGCCGCGGGTCAGACAATGAGCAGTTCTTC. Translation gives CATSRGSDNEQFF.